The text below deals with one T cell receptor (beta chain). The target antigen is unknown. Within the sample, other DNA sequences also encode this same CDR3. The data were obtained in a study of OX40 agonist ivuxolimab in advanced cancers. Study background: Dose-escalation patients had hepatocellular carcinoma, melanoma, renal cell or head and neck cancer. Previous treatment with anti-PD-1, anti-PD-L1 or anti-CTLA-4 therapy was allowed; 35% to 50% had received some. General study findings and limits: Nonresponders, in some cases, also had low normalized T-cell clonal expansion.

Germline V gives CDR1 MNHNS, CDR2 SASEGT. The CDR3 runs 16 residues. V was cut by 1 base and J by 14 bases, with 21 bases left in between. Assay used: immunoSEQ multiplex PCR; TCRdb lists only in-frame clones, some missing. Counted here are 40,000 to 55,000 clones, roughly 90% occurring once; the ten biggest clones make up less than 20%. The TCR was taken from an adult with an advanced solid tumor such as melanoma, head and neck, liver or kidney cancer. This chain joins TRBV6-1 and TRBJ1-6; D is unclear. This specimen was CD4+ or CD8+ T cells sorted from blood, taken in a trial of the OX40 agonist ivuxolimab. The CDR3 loop is CASSEGEGLERFTLHF. CDR3 DNA: TGTGCCAGCAGTGAAGGTGAAGGCCTTGAACGATTCACCCTCCACTTT.